A selection of T cell receptor beta chains follows, all from one sample in a study of T cell changes during pregnancy in multiple sclerosis. Assay used: immunoSEQ multiplex PCR; TCRdb lists only in-frame clones, some missing. The sample contains roughly 110,000 clones, 75% to 95% of which appear only once. The sample in question was peripheral blood, obtained before pregnancy. The receptors stem from a female donor with multiple sclerosis, enrolled in a pregnancy study. CDR3s include the opening cysteine and the closing phenylalanine or tryptophan. The D gene is left open where the match is weak. Clone sizes are given selectively: once, few, many, or a class where the clone is expanded.

>-|TRBD1|TRBV29-1|TRBJ2-2
CSGDRLNTGELFF
TGCAGCGGGGACAGATTGAACACCGGGGAGCTGTTTTTT
>-|-|TRBV6-6|TRBJ2-7
CASIQGGLGEQYF
TGTGCCAGCATCCAGGGGGGACTTGGGGAGCAGTACTTC
>-|-|TRBV7-2|TRBJ2-7
CASSAGDSDYEQYF
TGTGCCAGCAGCGCGGGTGATTCGGACTACGAGCAGTACTTC
>-|-|TRBV7-9|TRBJ1-6
CASSGALGMSYNSPLHF
TGTGCCAGCAGCGGGGCACTTGGCATGTCCTATAATTCACCCCTCCACTTT
>few|-|TRBV7-9|TRBJ1-1
CASSPRPGEAFF
TGTGCCAGCAGCCCGAGACCAGGGGAAGCTTTCTTT
>-|-|TRBV25-1|TRBJ2-3
CASTTRDNTDTQYF
TGTGCCAGCACCACCCGGGACAACACAGATACGCAGTATTTT
>once|-|TRBV6-5|TRBJ1-5
CASSRVGGQPQHF
TGTGCCAGCAGCAGGGTGGGGGGGCAGCCCCAGCATTTT
>-|-|TRBV6-5|TRBJ2-7
CASSYSTALYEQYF
TGTGCCAGCAGTTACTCAACAGCCCTTTACGAGCAGTACTTC
>-|-|TRBV29-1|TRBJ2-5
CSVGGEETQYF
TGCAGCGTTGGCGGGGAAGAGACCCAGTACTTC
>-|TRBD1|TRBV6-1|TRBJ1-2
CASNNRAQGGYGYTF
TGTGCCAGCAATAACAGAGCCCAGGGGGGCTATGGCTACACCTTC
>-|TRBD1|TRBV6-4|TRBJ2-3
CASSDSTGGADTQYF
TGTGCCAGCAGTGACTCAACAGGGGGCGCAGATACGCAGTATTTT
>-|TRBD1|TRBV6-5|TRBJ2-5
CASSPGQGLRTQYF
TGTGCCAGCAGTCCTGGACAGGGGTTGAGGACCCAGTACTTC
>once|-|TRBV9|TRBJ2-7
CASSVVGRGKSYEQYF
TGTGCCAGCAGCGTAGTGGGCCGCGGGAAATCCTACGAGCAGTACTTC
>-|TRBD1|TRBV28|TRBJ1-2
CASSSRRQGVYGYTF
TGTGCCAGCAGCTCCCGGAGGCAGGGGGTTTATGGCTACACCTTC
>-|TRBD2|TRBV28|TRBJ2-2
CASSLREENTGELFF
TGTGCCAGCAGCCTGCGGGAGGAGAACACCGGGGAGCTGTTTTTT
>-|-|TRBV9|TRBJ2-5
CASSVGGGQYQETQYF
TGTGCCAGCAGCGTAGGGGGGGGGCAGTACCAAGAGACCCAGTACTTC
>-|TRBD2|TRBV2|TRBJ2-3
CASTSGTSGSTDTQYF
TGTGCCAGCACGTCCGGGACTAGCGGTAGCACAGATACGCAGTATTTT
>few|-|TRBV7-9|TRBJ1-2
CASSLARPDSYGYTF
TGTGCCAGCAGCTTAGCGCGTCCGGACAGCTATGGCTACACCTTC
>-|-|TRBV7-2|TRBJ1-5
CASSSLPGQPQHF
TGTGCCAGCAGCTCGCTGCCGGGTCAGCCCCAGCATTTT
>-|TRBD1|TRBV7-7|TRBJ2-5
CASSLGARTGREETQYF
TGTGCTAGCAGCTTAGGGGCTAGGACAGGGCGGGAAGAGACCCAGTACTTC